This T cell receptor beta chain was found in a study of T cell responses to AZD1222 COVID-19 vaccine. The study's findings and limits: Spike-specific TCR depth and breadth grew after two AZD1222 doses. Nearly half of spike-specific TCRs reportedly target variant regions that are unmutated in the B.1.351 and B.1.1.7 variants. Only after the peak T cell response were repertoires sampled.

Note on this clone: Its antigen is unknown.

The germline CDR1 and CDR2 sequences are SGHRS and YFSETQ. Germline trimming cut 5 bases from V and 3 bases from J; bases unmatched to any gene: 7. The CDR3 has 15 residues. Data came from immunoSEQ multiplex PCR; TCRdb stores just in-frame clones and leaves some out. This repertoire shows about 86,000 clones, around 73% found once; its top ten account for more than 20%. V usage is TRBV5-1 and J usage is TRBJ2-5; 10 bases fit TRBD1. The TCR was taken from an adult in good health. The sample in question was peripheral blood, obtained on day 0 of AZD1222 vaccination. The CDR3 loop reads CASRNTGTGEETQYF. Here the CDR3 DNA reads TGCGCCAGCAGAAACACCGGGACAGGGGAAGAGACCCAGTACTTC.